This T cell receptor beta chain was sequenced for a study of blood T cell repertoires in COVID-19 (TCRdb year 2020). Turning to the overall study: The collaborator samples originated in the United States, Italy and Spain and spanned the acute and convalescent phases of COVID-19. A de-identified subject ID, COVID-19 status, age in years and sex were almost always included in the sample metadata. The repertoires were released in a freely available public database meant as a resource for research on the immune response to SARS-CoV-2. The prospective study material was composed of cDNA or gDNA derived from T cells, B-cell-depleted T cells, or PBMCs. Samples came from the ongoing ImmuneRACE study (first 160 participants) plus 1,254 subjects from 6 global collaborators. The dataset comprised deeply sampled blood TCRbeta repertoires from subjects exposed to, actively infected with, or recovered from COVID-19. Where available, HLA class I and class II types were taken from metadata supplied by the sample provider and were not determined by assay-based typing. Summary of the overall study and its limitations: Clinical and demographic metadata were provided uncurated, with the amount varying by source and participant.

Enrolling through a virtual design, the prospective study's participants ranged in age from roughly 18 to 90 years and lived across some 22 United States geographic areas. In the prospective study, participants were assigned to cohorts based on the clinical history participants reported in a screening survey and a study questionnaire. In the prospective study, mobile phlebotomists collected whole blood, serum and a nasopharyngeal or oropharyngeal swab from each participant. Additional blood draws and questionnaires over an approximately two-month period could optionally be provided by prospective study participants. Before DNA extraction, blood samples from the prospective study were shipped at room temperature or frozen. TCRbeta CDR3 regions were amplified from genomic DNA by means of the immunoSEQ Assay, a bias-controlled multiplex PCR. The original pipeline was this. Nucleated cell counts per sample were estimated from amplification of reference gene primers within the assay. To quantify the absolute abundance of each unique TCRbeta CDR3 rearrangement, sequence reads were collapsed and filtered. For each sample, productive Simpson clonality was calculated by taking the square root of Simpson's diversity index across productive rearrangements. Drawn from immuneACCESS, this table holds only the in-frame rearrangements with V and J called that TCRdb kept. Clones are partly lost; checked studies trace under half to an unresolved V gene and leave the rest unexplained. V, J and clone size were drawn from that table, and D and trimming were deduced from the DNA. This sample lists approximately 250,000 clones; roughly 85% were detected once. 8.5% to 9.5% of the sample comes from the top ten.

CDR1 SEHNR and CDR2 FQNEAQ are derived from the germline V gene (reference sequence). Between the V and J ends, shortened by 1 base and 2 bases respectively, the junction contains 8 bases. Including the terminal cysteine and phenylalanine, the CDR3 comprises 14 residues. Only the CDR3 portion is preserved as DNA: 42 bases, with reading frame beginning at the first base. With regard to this clone: Its antigen remains undetermined. The sample holds no much larger clone one base away, and base qualities are not on file. At the DNA level, this CDR3 is encoded by other sequences in the same sample as well.

In this chain, TRBV7-9 is recombined with TRBJ1-2; the D gene is perhaps TRBD1, on 5 matching bases. The sequenced material came from PBMCs or T cells enriched from blood (not recorded which). The TCR comes from a woman in her fifties or sixties with acute COVID-19. Here the CDR3 is given as CASSLGAGNYGYTF. The nucleotide sequence reads as follows: TGTGCCAGCAGCTTAGGAGCAGGGAACTATGGCTACACCTTC.